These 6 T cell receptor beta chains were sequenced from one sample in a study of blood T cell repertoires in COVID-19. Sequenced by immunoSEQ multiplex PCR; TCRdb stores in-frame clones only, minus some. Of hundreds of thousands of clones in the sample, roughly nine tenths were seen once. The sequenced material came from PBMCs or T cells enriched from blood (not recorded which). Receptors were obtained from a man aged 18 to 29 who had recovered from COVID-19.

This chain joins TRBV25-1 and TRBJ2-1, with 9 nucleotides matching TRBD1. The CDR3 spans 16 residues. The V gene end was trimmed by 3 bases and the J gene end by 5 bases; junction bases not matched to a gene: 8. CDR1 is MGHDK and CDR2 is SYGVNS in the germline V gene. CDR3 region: CASSDPRQGGHNEQFF. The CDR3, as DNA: TGTGCCAGCAGTGACCCCAGACAGGGGGGTCACAATGAGCAGTTCTTC.

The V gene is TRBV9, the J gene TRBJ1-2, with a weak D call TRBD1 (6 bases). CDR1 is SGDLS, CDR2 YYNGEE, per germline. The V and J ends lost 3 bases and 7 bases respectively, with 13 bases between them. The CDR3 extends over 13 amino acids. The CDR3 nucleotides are TGTGCCAGCAGCGGGAACAGGGATCTTGGCTACACCTTC. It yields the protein CASSGNRDLGYTF.

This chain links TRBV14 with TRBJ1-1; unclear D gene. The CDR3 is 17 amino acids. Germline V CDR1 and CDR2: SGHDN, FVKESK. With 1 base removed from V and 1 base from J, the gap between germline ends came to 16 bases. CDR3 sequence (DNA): TGTGCCAGCAGCCAAGGGTCCGTGGGCATTCGGAACACTGAAGCTTTCTTT. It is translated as CASSQGSVGIRNTEAFF.

The CDR3 loop is CASSLGTGIESPLHF. The CDR3 DNA sequence: TGTGCCAGCAGTTTAGGCACAGGGATTGAATCACCCCTCCACTTT. The chain carries TRBV28 and TRBJ1-6, with D possibly TRBD1 on 6 matching bases. CDR3 length: 15 amino acids. Germline CDR1 and CDR2: MDHEN and SYDVKM. V was clipped by 2 bases and J by 10 bases, with 15 bases between them.

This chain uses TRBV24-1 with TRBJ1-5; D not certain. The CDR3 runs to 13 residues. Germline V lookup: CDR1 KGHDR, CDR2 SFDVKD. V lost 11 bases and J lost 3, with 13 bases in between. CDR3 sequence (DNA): TGTGCCATCCAAAAGCGCTCCAATCAGCCCCAGCATTTT. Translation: CAIQKRSNQPQHF.

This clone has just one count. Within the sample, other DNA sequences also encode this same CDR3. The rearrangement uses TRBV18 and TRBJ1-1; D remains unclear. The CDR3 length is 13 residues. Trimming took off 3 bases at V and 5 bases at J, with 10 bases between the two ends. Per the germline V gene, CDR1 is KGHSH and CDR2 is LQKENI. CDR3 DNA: TGTGCCAGCTCACCTAGCGGCGATACTGAAGCTTTCTTT. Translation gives CASSPSGDTEAFF.